Listed below are T cell receptor beta chains from one sample, sequenced in a study of blood T cell repertoires in COVID-19. Sequencing used immunoSEQ multiplex PCR; TCRdb keeps in-frame clones, though not all of them. This sample has about 230,000 clones, with 65% to 90% found just once. Sequenced sample: peripheral blood. These receptors came from a woman in her forties who had recovered from COVID-19. Both conserved end residues are part of each CDR3. The D gene is left open where the match is weak. Only part of the rows carry a size: once, few, many, or a class if the clone is expanded.

j_call | clone_size | d_call | v_call | cdr3_aa | cdr3_nt
TRBJ2-7 | once | TRBD1 | TRBV30 | CAWSVRRDRYNYEQYF | TGTGCCTGGAGTGTACGTCGGGACAGGTATAACTACGAGCAGTACTTC
TRBJ1-2 | NA | NA | TRBV3-1/TRBV3-2 | CASSQEPGYGYTF | TGTGCCAGCAGCCAGGAACCAGGGTATGGCTACACCTTC
TRBJ2-7 | NA | TRBD1 | TRBV28 | CASSGQGVHEQYF | TGTGCCAGCAGTGGTCAGGGGGTCCACGAGCAGTACTTC
TRBJ1-3 | NA | NA | TRBV7-2 | CASSLAGLTVAGNTIYF | TGTGCCAGCAGCTTAGCCGGACTTACAGTAGCTGGAAACACCATATATTTT
TRBJ2-7 | NA | NA | TRBV15 | CATSRDSVSYEQYF | TGTGCCACCAGCCGAGACAGCGTGTCCTACGAGCAGTACTTC
TRBJ1-2 | NA | NA | TRBV6-1 | CASSEGTVLSYGYTF | TGTGCCAGCAGTGAAGGTACGGTGCTTAGCTATGGCTACACCTTC
TRBJ1-1 | NA | NA | TRBV6-1 | CASSADSIVNTEAFF | TGTGCCAGCAGTGCGGACAGTATCGTGAACACTGAAGCTTTCTTT
TRBJ1-4 | NA | NA | TRBV4-3 | CASSQDSGVNEKLFF | TGCGCCAGCAGCCAAGATTCAGGGGTAAATGAAAAACTGTTTTTT
TRBJ1-5 | NA | TRBD1 | TRBV7-6 | CASSSGQGPNQPQHF | TGTGCCAGCAGCTCGGGACAGGGCCCCAATCAGCCCCAGCATTTT
TRBJ2-2 | NA | NA | TRBV18 | CASSPPTKTPHGELFF | TGTGCCAGCTCACCACCGACAAAAACGCCACATGGGGAGCTGTTTTTT
TRBJ1-6 | NA | NA | TRBV19 | CASSFGSWRSYNSPLHF | TGTGCCAGTAGTTTCGGGTCCTGGCGGAGCTACAATTCACCCCTCCACTTT
TRBJ2-2 | NA | TRBD1 | TRBV11-3 | CASSLGTGYTGELFF | TGTGCCAGCAGCTTAGGGACAGGCTACACCGGGGAGCTGTTTTTT
TRBJ1-5 | NA | TRBD1 | TRBV7-2 | CASSLGRGLNQPQHF | TGTGCCAGCAGCTTAGGCAGGGGGCTGAATCAGCCCCAGCATTTT
TRBJ2-7 | NA | NA | TRBV21-1 | CASSTRRRTSGGPYEQYF | TGTGCCAGCAGCACAAGGCGTCGGACTAGCGGGGGCCCCTACGAGCAGTACTTC
TRBJ1-1 | NA | NA | TRBV3-1/TRBV3-2 | CASNQMGLNTEAFF | TGTGCCAGCAACCAAATGGGCCTGAACACTGAAGCTTTCTTT
TRBJ2-4 | NA | TRBD2 | TRBV7-3 | CASSLQGGNIQYF | TGTGCCAGCAGCTTACAGGGAGGGAACATTCAGTACTTC
TRBJ2-2 | many | TRBD1 | TRBV7-9 | CASSSPFGQGGTGELFF | TGTGCCAGCAGCTCACCCTTCGGACAGGGAGGAACCGGGGAGCTGTTTTTT
TRBJ2-7 | NA | TRBD1 | TRBV19 | CASSTSGQGYEQYF | TGTGCCAGTAGTACCTCCGGACAGGGCTACGAGCAGTACTTC
TRBJ1-2 | NA | TRBD1 | TRBV29-1 | CSVGTGDLYGYTF | TGCAGCGTCGGTACAGGGGACCTATATGGCTACACCTTC
TRBJ2-5 | NA | TRBD1 | TRBV5-1 | CASSKDRGETQYF | TGCGCCAGCAGCAAGGACAGGGGAGAGACCCAGTACTTC
TRBJ2-3 | NA | NA | TRBV3-1/TRBV3-2 | CASSQGTTTTDTQYF | TGTGCCAGCAGCCAAGGGACTACAACCACAGATACGCAGTATTTT
TRBJ1-1 | NA | TRBD1 | TRBV7-9 | CASSSGQGLNTEAFF | TGTGCCAGCAGCTCCGGACAGGGTTTGAACACTGAAGCTTTCTTT
TRBJ1-2 | NA | NA | TRBV4-2 | CASSQDFTENYGYTF | TGTGCCAGCAGCCAAGATTTTACAGAAAACTATGGCTACACCTTC
TRBJ2-3 | NA | TRBD2 | TRBV4-3 | CASSQLAGGQDTQYF | TGCGCCAGCAGCCAACTAGCGGGGGGTCAAGATACGCAGTATTTT
TRBJ1-5 | NA | TRBD1 | TRBV28 | CASSVATGGGQPQHF | TGTGCCAGCAGTGTCGCTACAGGGGGCGGTCAGCCCCAGCATTTT
TRBJ2-3 | NA | NA | TRBV9 | CASSEPLPGGLTDTQYF | TGTGCCAGCAGCGAGCCCCTCCCGGGGGGCCTCACAGATACGCAGTATTTT
TRBJ2-3 | NA | TRBD2 | TRBV7-9 | CASSLSSGTPDTQYF | TGTGCCAGCAGCTTATCTAGCGGGACCCCAGATACGCAGTATTTT
TRBJ1-2 | NA | NA | TRBV7-2 | CASSLSTSYGYTF | TGTGCCAGCAGTTTATCTACCTCCTATGGCTACACCTTC
TRBJ2-1 | NA | NA | TRBV20-1 | CSAKLGDFRVF | TGCAGTGCTAAGTTGGGAGACTTTCGGGTCTTC
TRBJ1-1 | NA | NA | TRBV5-1 | CASKNSIAGLGEAFF | TGCGCCAGCAAAAACTCGATAGCGGGCTTAGGGGAAGCTTTCTTT
TRBJ1-4 | once | NA | TRBV7-2 | CASSFVGGTVNEKLFF | TGTGCCAGCAGCTTCGTAGGCGGGACGGTCAATGAAAAACTGTTTTTT
TRBJ1-4 | NA | TRBD1 | TRBV7-6 | CASSQRQGGEKLFF | TGTGCCAGCAGCCAAAGACAGGGGGGTGAAAAACTGTTTTTT
TRBJ1-2 | NA | NA | TRBV28 | CASSLPEGGYGYTF | TGTGCCAGCAGTTTACCGGAGGGAGGGTATGGCTACACCTTC
TRBJ2-3 | few | NA | TRBV7-8 | CASSLVVSFTDTQYF | TGTGCCAGCAGCTTAGTGGTCAGTTTCACAGATACGCAGTATTTT
TRBJ2-2 | once | NA | TRBV3-1/TRBV3-2 | CASSQDVVGAGELFF | TGTGCCAGCAGCCAAGATGTGGTGGGCGCCGGGGAGCTGTTTTTT